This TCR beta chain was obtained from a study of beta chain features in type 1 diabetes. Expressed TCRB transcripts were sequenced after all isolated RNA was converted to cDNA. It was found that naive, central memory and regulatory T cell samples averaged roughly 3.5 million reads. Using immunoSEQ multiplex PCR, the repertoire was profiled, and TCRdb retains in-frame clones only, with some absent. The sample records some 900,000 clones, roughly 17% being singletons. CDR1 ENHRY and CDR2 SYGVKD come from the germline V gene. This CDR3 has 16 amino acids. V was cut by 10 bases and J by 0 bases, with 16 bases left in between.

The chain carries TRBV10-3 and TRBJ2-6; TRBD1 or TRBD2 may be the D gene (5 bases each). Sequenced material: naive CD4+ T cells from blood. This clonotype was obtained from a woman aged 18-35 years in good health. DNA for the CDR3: TGTGCCACCACCGGGACGGGCTCCTCTGGGGCCAACGTCCTGACTTTC. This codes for CATTGTGSSGANVLTF.